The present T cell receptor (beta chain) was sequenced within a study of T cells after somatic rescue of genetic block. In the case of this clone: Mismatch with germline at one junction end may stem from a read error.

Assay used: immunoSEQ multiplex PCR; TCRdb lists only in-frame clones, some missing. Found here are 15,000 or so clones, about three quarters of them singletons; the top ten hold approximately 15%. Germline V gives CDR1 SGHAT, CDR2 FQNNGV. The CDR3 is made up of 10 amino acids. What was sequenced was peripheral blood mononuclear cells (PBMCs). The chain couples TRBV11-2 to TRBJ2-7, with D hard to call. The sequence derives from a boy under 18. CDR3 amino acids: CASGFDKASF. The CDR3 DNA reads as TGTGCCAGCGGCTTCGACAAGGCCTCCTTC.